This T cell receptor beta chain was captured in a study of Graves' ophthalmopathy and Graves' hyperthyroidism. Findings and caveats of the study: Cross-validated, the 13-signature model showed 87.88%/81.08% sensitivity/specificity, and 80%/75% in the test set.

The diagnosis was founded upon clinical symptoms, serum thyroxine, TRAb, thyroid ultrasound and orbital computed tomography. Concerning this clonotype: Its antigen is currently unknown.

The V segment lost 3 bases and the J segment 14 bases; nucleotides outside the gene matches: 11. The CDR3 totals 14 residues. Germline lookup yields CDR1 MGHDK and CDR2 SYGVNS. Scientists amplified the TCR beta CDR3 regions from RNA transcripts. Amplification began with first-round RT-PCR using HTBI primers, then second-round multiplex PCR was performed. MiXCR was run by TCRdb on the multiplex PCR reads, yielding one entry per CDR3 protein. Of 900,000 to 1,200,000 distinct CDR3 sequences listed, approximately 35% are singletons. Material: peripheral blood or thyroid tissue (not recorded which). The genes are TRBV25-1 and TRBJ1-5, with 9 bases matching TRBD1. This clonotype was sampled from an adult man with Graves' hyperthyroidism. The CDR3: CASSDFGQGYYEHF. CDR3 DNA sequence: TGTGCCAGCAGTGATTTTGGACAGGGGTACTACGAGCATTTT.